Below, 32 T cell receptor beta chains from the same sample are listed, as sequenced in a study of cytomegalovirus exposure and HLA in healthy donors. The primer mix had 60 Vbeta and 13 Jbeta primers. The repertoire was sequenced with immunoSEQ multiplex PCR; TCRdb's copy has only in-frame clones and lacks some. The sample contains about 120,000 clones, 70% to 85% of which appear only once. Sequenced material: PBMCs. These TCRs come from a man between 35 and 55 years old in good health and CMV-seropositive.

The chain uses TRBV6-6 and TRBJ2-7; TRBD2 is a possible D gene (6 bases). The CDR3 extends over 15 amino acids. Germline-derived CDR1 and CDR2 are MNHNY and SVGAGI (reference sequence). The V and J ends lost 0 bases and 0 bases respectively, with 9 bases between them. CDR3 region: CASSYSSDYSYEQYF. For the CDR3, the DNA is TGTGCCAGCAGTTACTCATCGGACTACTCCTACGAGCAGTACTTC.

The DNA for the CDR3 is TGTGCCAGCAGTGAAGCCGGGACAGCCTACCATCAGCCCCAGCATTTT. It translates to CASSEAGTAYHQPQHF. The chain employs TRBV6-1 and TRBJ1-5; 7 bases map to TRBD1. The CDR3 consists of 16 residues. Germline V gives CDR1 MNHNS, CDR2 SASEGT. Trimming cost V 0 bases and J 5 bases; bases outside gene matches: 7.

V is TRBV10-3 and J is TRBJ1-1; 8 bases match TRBD1. In germline, CDR1 is ENHRY, CDR2 SYGVKD. J gave up 1 base and V 5 bases, and 6 bases lay outside the gene matches. This CDR3 is 15 amino acids long. CDR3: CAISPQGQENTEAFF. For the CDR3, the DNA is TGTGCCATCAGTCCACAGGGACAGGAGAACACTGAAGCTTTCTTT.

This clone has a single count. The V call is TRBV7-2, the J call TRBJ2-3; D may be TRBD2 (5 bases). Per germline, CDR1 SGHTA and CDR2 FQGNSA. Between the trimmed V and J ends, which lost 8 bases and 0 bases, there was a span of 12 bases. The length of the CDR3 is 14 residues. CDR3 in amino acids: CASRSGISTDTQYF. As DNA, the CDR3 is TGTGCCAGCCGGAGCGGCATTAGCACAGATACGCAGTATTTT.

CDR3: CASSPRDNSYEQYF. The DNA of the CDR3 is TGTGCCAGCAGCCCCCGGGACAACTCCTACGAGCAGTACTTC. The chain joins TRBV7-3 to TRBJ2-7, with a weak D call TRBD1 (6 bases). The CDR3 loop spans 14 amino acids. Germline-derived CDR1 and CDR2 are SGHTA and FQGTGA. V was clipped by 5 bases and J by 0 bases, with 11 bases between them.

The sample holds a few counts of this clone. The rearrangement uses TRBV6-1 and TRBJ2-3; D uncertain. The V gene's germline CDR1 is MNHNS and CDR2 SASEGT. Trimming removed 5 bases at V and 2 bases at J, with 14 bases between. CDR3 length: 15 amino acids. CDR3: CASSIQPTDTDTQYF. DNA for the CDR3: TGTGCCAGCAGTATACAGCCAACCGACACAGATACGCAGTATTTT.

The J gene is TRBJ2-3, the V gene TRBV9, with TRBD2 identical over 9 bases. Germline V gives CDR1 SGDLS, CDR2 YYNGEE. The CDR3 covers 18 residues. V gave up 0 bases and J gave up 2 bases; unmatched junction bases: 10. CDR3 nucleotide sequence: TGTGCCAGCAGCGTAGCAGCCCCGGGACTAGCTGACACAGATACGCAGTATTTT. This sequence encodes CASSVAAPGLADTDTQYF.

The count of this clone is one. The V call is TRBV5-6, the J call TRBJ2-3; 7 bases align to TRBD1. The junction had 8 bases not matched to a gene; V was cut back by 4 bases and J by 0 bases. The CDR3 loop spans 16 amino acids. The V gene's germline CDR1 is SGHDT and CDR2 YYEEEE. CDR3 sequence: CASSIHRGASTDTQYF. The CDR3 DNA reads TGTGCCAGCAGCATCCACAGGGGAGCGAGCACAGATACGCAGTATTTT.

In its sample, this clone was seen once. The chain links TRBV4-3 to TRBJ2-7, with a tentative D call TRBD2 (6 bases). The V gene's germline CDR1 is LGHNA and CDR2 YSLEER. The CDR3 covers 15 residues. V lost 2 bases, J lost 0 bases, and 11 bases lay in between. The CDR3 loop is CASSQLTGGSYEQYF. As DNA, the CDR3 is TGCGCCAGCAGCCAACTCACCGGGGGCTCCTACGAGCAGTACTTC.

J is TRBJ2-3 and V is TRBV7-9; D may be TRBD1 (6 bases). CDR1 is SEHNR, CDR2 FQNEAQ, per germline (reference sequence). Trimming stripped 3 bases from V and 2 bases from J, with 12 bases between. CDR3 length equals 15 residues. CDR3 region: CASSFSQGSTDTQYF. CDR3 nucleotide sequence: TGTGCCAGCAGCTTCTCACAGGGTTCCACAGATACGCAGTATTTT.

The chain carries TRBV6-5 and TRBJ2-7; perhaps TRBD2 as D (7 bases). CDR1 is MNHEY and CDR2 is SVGAGI in the germline V gene. V was trimmed by 0 bases and J by 6 bases, leaving 15 bases between them. There are 15 residues in the CDR3. CDR3 in DNA: TGTGCCAGCAGTTACTCCGGCAGGGGAGGGGGCGAGCAGTACTTC. This encodes CASSYSGRGGGEQYF.

This clone was seen a handful of times. The genes are TRBV5-1 and TRBJ1-4; D might be TRBD1 (5 bases). This CDR3 is 17 amino acids long. Germline CDR1 reads SGHRS; CDR2 reads YFSETQ. V lost 0 bases to trimming and J lost 7 bases, with 19 bases between them. The CDR3 DNA sequence: TGCGCCAGCAGCTTGGAGGGGCCACGGCTGGTTGGTGAAAAACTGTTTTTT. Protein sequence: CASSLEGPRLVGEKLFF.

CDR3 DNA sequence: TGTGCCAGCAGTTTTGCATCCTTCTTTGCGGGGGGGGCCACAGATACGCAGTATTTT. Its translation is CASSFASFFAGGATDTQYF. The chain employs TRBV27 and TRBJ2-3; 9 bases are a match to TRBD2. The CDR3 runs to 19 residues. Unmatched junction bases numbered 15, after V lost 3 bases and J lost 2 bases. Looked up from germline, CDR1 is MNHEY and CDR2 is SMNVEV (reference sequence).

The rearrangement uses TRBV27 and TRBJ2-1; D may be TRBD2 (6 bases). The CDR3 is made up of 15 amino acids. Germline CDR1 is MNHEY and CDR2 is SMNVEV (reference sequence). The V end was cut by 2 bases, the J end by 7 bases, with 15 bases between. CDR3 protein: CASSLGGGVWNEQFF. The CDR3 DNA follows: TGTGCCAGCAGTTTAGGGGGAGGAGTATGGAATGAGCAGTTCTTC.

V and J are TRBV19 and TRBJ2-3, with 9 bases matching TRBD2. The CDR3 sequence is 16 residues long. V gave up 1 base and J gave up 6 bases; unmatched junction bases: 8. CDR1 is LNHDA and CDR2 is SQIVND in the germline V gene (reference sequence). The CDR3 DNA is TGTGCCAGTAGTATAGTAACTCTAGCGGGGCGGGATACGCAGTATTTT. Protein: CASSIVTLAGRDTQYF.

The chain joins TRBV4-1 to TRBJ2-7, with a weak D call TRBD2 (5 bases). The CDR3 has 15 amino acids. Trimming cost V 2 bases and J 0 bases, with 11 bases left between them. Germline loops: CDR1 MGHRA, CDR2 YSYEKL. The CDR3 region is CASSQQDLSSYEQYF. The CDR3 nucleotides read TGCGCCAGCAGCCAACAGGACTTGAGCTCCTACGAGCAGTACTTC.

This sequence joins TRBV6-4 and TRBJ2-6; TRBD1 aligns across 9 bases. Germline CDR1 and CDR2: MRHNA and SNTAGT. The ends lost 6 bases at V and 1 base at J; junction bases unmatched: 4. The CDR3 is 16 amino acids. The DNA of the CDR3 is TGTGCCAGCAGAGGGACAGGGCGTTCTGGGGCCAACGTCCTGACTTTC. Translated: CASRGTGRSGANVLTF.

CDR3 DNA sequence: TGTGCCAGCAGGAGGTCGGCCGGAGACTACGAGCAGTACTTC. Its protein is CASRRSAGDYEQYF. This chain uses TRBV2 with TRBJ2-7; unclear D gene. The CDR3 sequence is 14 residues long. V dropped 6 bases and J dropped 3 bases, with 15 bases sitting between them. CDR1 and CDR2 (germline): SNHLY, FYNNEI.

There are a few counts of this clone. The rearrangement joins TRBV4-3 to TRBJ2-5, with 7 nucleotides matching TRBD1. The CDR3 sequence is 18 residues long. The V segment lost 3 bases and the J segment 0 bases; nucleotides outside the gene matches: 13. CDR1 and CDR2 from the germline V gene are LGHNA and YSLEER. DNA of the CDR3: TGCGCCAGCAGCCATATCCGGACAGGTGGGAAGTACCAAGAGACCCAGTACTTC. It is translated as CASSHIRTGGKYQETQYF.

The CDR3 DNA reads TGTGCCAGCAGTGAAAGTCGGGGTCCCGGGGAGCTGTTTTTT. Translation gives CASSESRGPGELFF. This chain joins TRBV2 and TRBJ2-2; perhaps TRBD2 as D (5 bases). CDR1 SNHLY and CDR2 FYNNEI come from the germline V gene. The germline V and J ends were trimmed by 2 bases and 6 bases, with 10 bases remaining between them. The CDR3 loop spans 14 amino acids. Drawing the rest from reference TRBV2 and TRBJ2-2, the complete variable domain is EPEVTQTPSHQVTQMGQEVILRCVPISNHLYFYWYRQILGQKVEFLVSFYNNEISEKSEIFDDQFSVERPDGSNFTLKIRSTKLEDSAMYFCASSESRGPGELFFGEGSRLTVL.

The J gene is TRBJ2-7, the V gene TRBV20-1, with D unresolved. CDR1 and CDR2 (germline): DFQATT, SNEGSKA (reference sequence). This CDR3 is built from 11 residues. Trimming took off 3 bases at V and 4 bases at J, with 7 bases between the two ends. The CDR3 coding sequence is TGCAGTGCTAGTCCAGGATACGAGCAGTACTTC. It encodes CSASPGYEQYF.

The V call is TRBV7-9, the J call TRBJ2-2, with D hard to call. V was cut by 0 bases and J by 4 bases, with 6 bases left in between. The CDR3 covers 14 residues. The germline V gene has CDR1 SEHNR and CDR2 FQNEAQ (reference sequence). The CDR3 nucleotides are TGTGCCAGCAGCTTAGCGCTAGGCACCGGGGAGCTGTTTTTT. It is translated as CASSLALGTGELFF. Looking up the rest from reference TRBV7-9 and TRBJ2-2 gives the full variable domain: DTGVSQNPRHKITKRGQNVTFRCDPISEHNRLYWYRQTLGQGPEFLTYFQNEAQLEKSRLLSDRFSAERPKGSFSTLEIQRTEQGDSAMYLCASSLALGTGELFFGEGSRLTVL.

The chain recombines TRBV4-2 with TRBJ1-1; D is unresolved. The germline V gene encodes CDR1 LGHNA and CDR2 YNFKEQ. The CDR3 contains 15 residues. The V and J ends lost 5 bases and 1 base respectively, with 14 bases between them. The chain's CDR3 is CASSGEGAGNTEAFF. CDR3 DNA: TGTGCCAGCAGCGGAGAGGGAGCGGGGAACACTGAAGCTTTCTTT.

This clone was recorded a few times. The chain carries TRBV9 and TRBJ2-3; D gene uncertain. Between the trimmed V and J ends, which lost 0 bases and 5 bases, there was a span of 13 bases. Germline V lookup: CDR1 SGDLS, CDR2 YYNGEE. CDR3 length: 15 residues. The CDR3 region is CASSVGLPRRDTQYF. As DNA, the CDR3 is TGTGCCAGCAGCGTAGGGCTCCCCAGGCGAGATACGCAGTATTTT.

The J gene is TRBJ1-1, the V gene TRBV29-1, with D perhaps TRBD1 (5 bases). Germline CDR1 is SQVTM and CDR2 is ANQGSEA. With 0 bases removed from V and 3 bases from J, the gap between germline ends came to 8 bases. The CDR3 loop spans 13 amino acids. CDR3 DNA: TGCAGCGTTGAAGAGGCCAGGGACACTGAAGCTTTCTTT. Translating it yields CSVEEARDTEAFF.

The chain combines TRBV5-6 with TRBJ2-7; 10 bases are shared with TRBD2. The CDR3 totals 17 residues. Germline lookup yields CDR1 SGHDT and CDR2 YYEEEE. J lost 6 bases, V lost 3 bases, and 15 bases had no gene match. In nucleotides, the CDR3 is TGTGCCAGCAGCTACGTTTCCGCTAGCGGGAGAACAAGCGAGCAGTACTTC. Its translation: CASSYVSASGRTSEQYF.

The chain combines TRBV25-1 with TRBJ1-5; unclear D gene. The CDR3 spans 14 residues. Germline loops: CDR1 MGHDK, CDR2 SYGVNS. Deletions cut 6 bases from V and 2 bases from J, with 11 bases between. This chain's CDR3 is CASSGVGGNQPQHF. In DNA form, the CDR3 reads TGTGCCAGCAGCGGGGTGGGAGGCAATCAGCCCCAGCATTTT.

The rearrangement joins TRBV10-2 to TRBJ1-6; perhaps TRBD1 as D (5 bases). The length of the CDR3 is 13 residues. The V and J ends lost 6 bases and 6 bases respectively, with 9 bases between them. Germline V gene data show CDR1 as WSHSY and CDR2 as SAAADI. This CDR3 reads CASSRDFNSPLHF. CDR3 DNA: TGCGCCAGCAGCAGGGACTTTAATTCACCCCTCCACTTT.

V is TRBV7-2 and J is TRBJ1-2; TRBD1 matches 7 bases. This CDR3 contains 15 residues. Germline trimming cut 1 base from V and 7 bases from J; bases unmatched to any gene: 9. The germline CDR1 and CDR2 sequences are SGHTA and FQGNSA. The CDR3 loop is CASSLGGQVGSGYTF. CDR3 bases: TGTGCCAGCAGCTTAGGTGGACAGGTGGGGAGTGGCTACACCTTC.

The chain links TRBV28 to TRBJ1-5; TRBD1 matches 8 bases. Germline CDR1 and CDR2: MDHEN and SYDVKM. The length of the CDR3 is 15 residues. V shed 5 bases and J 4 bases; nucleotides not matched to a gene: 7. The CDR3: CASSPSGQGNQPQHF. The CDR3 DNA sequence: TGTGCCAGCAGTCCCTCTGGACAGGGTAATCAGCCCCAGCATTTT.

This chain connects TRBV9 to TRBJ1-1, with D unclear. The CDR3 has 12 amino acids. Germline CDR1 and CDR2: SGDLS and YYNGEE. V was clipped by 5 bases and J by 8 bases, with 13 bases between them. The CDR3 region has the DNA TGTGCCAGCAGGGGAGGAGGCGCGGAAGCTTTCTTT. Its protein product is CASRGGGAEAFF.

This chain connects TRBV6-1 to TRBJ2-1, with 9 bases matching TRBD2. CDR1 is MNHNS and CDR2 is SASEGT in the germline V gene. The V gene end was trimmed by 4 bases and the J gene end by 4 bases; junction bases not matched to a gene: 8. The CDR3 sequence is 16 residues long. Written as DNA, the CDR3 is TGTGCCAGCAGTGGGAGAGCGGGAGGTCTTTACAATGAGCAGTTCTTC. It is translated as CASSGRAGGLYNEQFF.